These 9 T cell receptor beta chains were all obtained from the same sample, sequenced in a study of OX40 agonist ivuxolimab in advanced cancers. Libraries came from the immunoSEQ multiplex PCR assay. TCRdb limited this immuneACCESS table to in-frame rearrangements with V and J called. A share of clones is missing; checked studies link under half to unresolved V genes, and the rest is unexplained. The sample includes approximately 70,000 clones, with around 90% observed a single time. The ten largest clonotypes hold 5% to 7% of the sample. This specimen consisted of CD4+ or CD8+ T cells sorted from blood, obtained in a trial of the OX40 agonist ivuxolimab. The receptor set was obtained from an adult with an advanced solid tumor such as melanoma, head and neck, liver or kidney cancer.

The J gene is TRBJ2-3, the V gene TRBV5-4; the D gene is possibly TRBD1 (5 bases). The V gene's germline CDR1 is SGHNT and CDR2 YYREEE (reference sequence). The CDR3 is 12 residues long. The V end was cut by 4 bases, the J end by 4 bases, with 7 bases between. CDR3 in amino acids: CASSQGSDTQYF. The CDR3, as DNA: TGTGCCAGCAGCCAGGGATCAGATACGCAGTATTTT. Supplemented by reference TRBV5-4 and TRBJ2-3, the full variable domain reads ETGVTQSPTHLIKTRGQQVTLRCSSQSGHNTVSWYQQALGQGPQFIFQYYREEENGRGNFPPRFSGLQFPNYSSELNVNALELDDSALYLCASSQGSDTQYFGPGTRLTVL.

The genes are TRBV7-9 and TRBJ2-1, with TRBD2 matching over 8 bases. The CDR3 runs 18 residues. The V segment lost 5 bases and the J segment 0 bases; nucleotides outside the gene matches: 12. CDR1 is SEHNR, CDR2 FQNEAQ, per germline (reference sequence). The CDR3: CASSRRGSGASSYNEQFF. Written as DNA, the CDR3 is TGTGCCAGCAGCCGTAGGGGTAGCGGGGCTAGCTCCTACAATGAGCAGTTCTTC.

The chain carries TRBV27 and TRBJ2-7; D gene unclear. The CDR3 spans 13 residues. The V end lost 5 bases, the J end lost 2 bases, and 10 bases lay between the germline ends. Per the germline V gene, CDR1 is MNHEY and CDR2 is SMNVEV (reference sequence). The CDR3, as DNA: TGTGCCAGCAGTCCGGGCCGAACCTACGAGCAGTACTTC. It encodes CASSPGRTYEQYF.

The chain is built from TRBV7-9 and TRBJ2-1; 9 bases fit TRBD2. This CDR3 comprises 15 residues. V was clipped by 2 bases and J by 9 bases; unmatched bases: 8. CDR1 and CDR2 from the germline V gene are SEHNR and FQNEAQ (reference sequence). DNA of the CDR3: TGTGCCAGCAGCTTAAGTCCGGGACTAGCTGCTGAGCAGTTCTTC. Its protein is CASSLSPGLAAEQFF.

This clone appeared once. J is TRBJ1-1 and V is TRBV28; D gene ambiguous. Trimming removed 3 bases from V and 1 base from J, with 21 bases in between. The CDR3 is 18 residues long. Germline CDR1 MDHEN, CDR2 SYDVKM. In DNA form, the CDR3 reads TGTGCCAGCAGTTTCCTAGGGTCGCCCGGGCTGAGGAACACTGAAGCTTTCTTT. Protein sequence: CASSFLGSPGLRNTEAFF.

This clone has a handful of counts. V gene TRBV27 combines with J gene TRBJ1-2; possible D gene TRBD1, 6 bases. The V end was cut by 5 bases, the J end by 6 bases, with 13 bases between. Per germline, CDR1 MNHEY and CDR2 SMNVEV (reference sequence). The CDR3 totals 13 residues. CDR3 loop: CASSTTYRDGYTF. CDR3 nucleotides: TGTGCCAGCAGTACAACCTACAGGGATGGCTACACCTTC.

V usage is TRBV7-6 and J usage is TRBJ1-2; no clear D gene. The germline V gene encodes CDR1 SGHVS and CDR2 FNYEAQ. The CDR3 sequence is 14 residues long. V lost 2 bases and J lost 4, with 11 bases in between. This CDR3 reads CASSLRGGSYGYTF. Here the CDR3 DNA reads TGTGCCAGCAGCTTACGGGGAGGAAGCTATGGCTACACCTTC.

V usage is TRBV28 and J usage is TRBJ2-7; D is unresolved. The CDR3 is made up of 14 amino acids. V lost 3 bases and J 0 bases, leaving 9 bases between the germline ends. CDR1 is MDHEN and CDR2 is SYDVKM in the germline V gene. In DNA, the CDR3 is TGTGCCAGCAGTTTGCGAACCCACTCCTACGAGCAGTACTTC. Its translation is CASSLRTHSYEQYF.

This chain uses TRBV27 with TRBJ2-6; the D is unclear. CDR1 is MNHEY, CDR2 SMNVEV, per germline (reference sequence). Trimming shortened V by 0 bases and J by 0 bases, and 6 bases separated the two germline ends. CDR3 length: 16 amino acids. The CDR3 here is CASSLSAYSGANVLTF. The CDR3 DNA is TGTGCCAGCAGTTTATCTGCCTACTCTGGGGCCAACGTCCTGACTTTC. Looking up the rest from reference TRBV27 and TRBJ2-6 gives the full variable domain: EAQVTQNPRYLITVTGKKLTVTCSQNMNHEYMSWYRQDPGLGLRQIYYSMNVEVTDKGDVPEGYKVSRKEKRNFPLILESPSPNQTSLYFCASSLSAYSGANVLTFGAGSRLTVL.